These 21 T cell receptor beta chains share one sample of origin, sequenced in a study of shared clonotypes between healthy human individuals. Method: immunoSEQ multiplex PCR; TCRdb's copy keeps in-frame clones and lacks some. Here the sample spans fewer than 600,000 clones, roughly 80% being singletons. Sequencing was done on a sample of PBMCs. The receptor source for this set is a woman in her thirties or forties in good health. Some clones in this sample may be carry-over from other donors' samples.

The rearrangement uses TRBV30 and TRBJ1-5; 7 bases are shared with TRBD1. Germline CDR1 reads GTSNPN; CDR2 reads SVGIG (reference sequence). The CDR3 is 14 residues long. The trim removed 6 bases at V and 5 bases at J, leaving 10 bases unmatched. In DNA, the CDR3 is TGTGCCTGCTCACAGGGGCTTGGGGATCAGCCCCAGCATTTT. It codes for CACSQGLGDQPQHF.

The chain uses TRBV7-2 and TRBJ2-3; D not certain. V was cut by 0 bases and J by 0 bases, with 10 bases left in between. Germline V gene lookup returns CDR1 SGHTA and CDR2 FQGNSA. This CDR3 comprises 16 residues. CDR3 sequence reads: CASSLAPWRSTDTQYF. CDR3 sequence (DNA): TGTGCCAGCAGCTTAGCCCCGTGGCGGAGCACAGATACGCAGTATTTT.

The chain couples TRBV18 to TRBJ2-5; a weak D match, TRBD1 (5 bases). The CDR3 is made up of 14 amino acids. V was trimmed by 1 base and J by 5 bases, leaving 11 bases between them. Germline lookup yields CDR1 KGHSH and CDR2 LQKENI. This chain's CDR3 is CASSPQGPWETQYF. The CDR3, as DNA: TGTGCCAGCTCACCACAGGGGCCTTGGGAGACCCAGTACTTC.

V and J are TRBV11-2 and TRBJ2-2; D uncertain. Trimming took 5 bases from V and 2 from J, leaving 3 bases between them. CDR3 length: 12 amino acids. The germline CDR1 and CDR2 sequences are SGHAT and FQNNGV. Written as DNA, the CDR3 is TGTGCCAGCAGCACTAACACCGGGGAGCTGTTTTTT. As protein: CASSTNTGELFF.

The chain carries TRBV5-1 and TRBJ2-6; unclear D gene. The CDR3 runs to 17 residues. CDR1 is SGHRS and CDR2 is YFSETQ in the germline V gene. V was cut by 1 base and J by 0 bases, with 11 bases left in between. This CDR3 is CASSLIPDGSGANVLTF. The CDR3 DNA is TGCGCCAGCAGCTTGATCCCTGACGGCTCTGGGGCCAACGTCCTGACTTTC.

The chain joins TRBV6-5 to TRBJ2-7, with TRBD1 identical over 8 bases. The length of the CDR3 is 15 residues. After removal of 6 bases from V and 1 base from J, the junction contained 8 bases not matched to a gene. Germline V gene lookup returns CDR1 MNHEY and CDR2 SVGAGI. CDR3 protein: CASSRTGQGSYEQYF. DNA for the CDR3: TGTGCCAGCAGCCGCACCGGACAGGGATCCTACGAGCAGTACTTC.

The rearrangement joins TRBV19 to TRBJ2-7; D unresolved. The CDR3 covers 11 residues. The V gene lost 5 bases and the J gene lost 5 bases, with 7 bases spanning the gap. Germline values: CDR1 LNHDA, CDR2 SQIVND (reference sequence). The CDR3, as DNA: TGTGCCAGTAGTCATGGTAACGAGCAGTACTTC. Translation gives CASSHGNEQYF.

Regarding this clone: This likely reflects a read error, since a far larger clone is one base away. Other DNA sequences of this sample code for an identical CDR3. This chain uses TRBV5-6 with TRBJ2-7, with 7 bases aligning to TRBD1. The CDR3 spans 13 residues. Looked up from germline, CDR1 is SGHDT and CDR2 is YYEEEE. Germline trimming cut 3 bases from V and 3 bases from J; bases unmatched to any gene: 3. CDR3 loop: CASSWTGGYEQYF. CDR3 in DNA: TGTGCCAGCAGCTGGACAGGTGGCTACGAGCAGTACTTC.

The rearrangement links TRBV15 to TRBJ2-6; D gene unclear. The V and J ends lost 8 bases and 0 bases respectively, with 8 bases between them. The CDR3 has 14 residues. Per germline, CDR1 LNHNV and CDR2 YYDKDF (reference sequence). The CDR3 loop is CATGKASGANVLTF. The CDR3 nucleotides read TGTGCCACCGGGAAGGCCTCTGGGGCCAACGTCCTGACTTTC.

Here the CDR3 DNA reads TGTGCCAGCAGTTACTGCCAAGGGGACGAAAAACTGTTTTTT. It yields the protein CASSYCQGDEKLFF. The chain employs TRBV6-8 and TRBJ1-4; D possibly corresponds to TRBD1 (5 bases). The V end lost 1 base, the J end lost 8 bases, and 11 bases lay between the germline ends. Germline CDR1 reads MNHGY; CDR2 reads SAAAGT. The length of the CDR3 is 14 residues.

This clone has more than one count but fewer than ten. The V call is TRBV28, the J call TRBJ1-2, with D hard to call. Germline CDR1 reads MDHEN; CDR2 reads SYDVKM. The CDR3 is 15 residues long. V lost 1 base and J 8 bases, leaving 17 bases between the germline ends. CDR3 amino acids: CASSLSDRDLRGYTF. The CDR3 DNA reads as TGTGCCAGCAGTTTATCGGACCGCGACCTTAGGGGCTACACCTTC.

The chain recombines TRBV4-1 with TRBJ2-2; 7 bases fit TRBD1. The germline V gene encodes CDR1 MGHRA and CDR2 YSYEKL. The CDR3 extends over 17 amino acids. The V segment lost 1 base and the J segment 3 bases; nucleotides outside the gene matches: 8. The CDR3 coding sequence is TGCGCCAGCAGCCAAGCCCCCGGGACAGCAGACACCGGGGAGCTGTTTTTT. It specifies CASSQAPGTADTGELFF.

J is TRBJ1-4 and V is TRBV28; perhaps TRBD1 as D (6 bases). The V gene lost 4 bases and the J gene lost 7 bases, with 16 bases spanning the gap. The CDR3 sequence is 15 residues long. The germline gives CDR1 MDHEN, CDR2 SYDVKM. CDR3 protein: CASSSRGGGVEKLFF. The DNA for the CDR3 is TGTGCCAGCAGTTCCCGAGGAGGGGGGGTTGAAAAACTGTTTTTT.

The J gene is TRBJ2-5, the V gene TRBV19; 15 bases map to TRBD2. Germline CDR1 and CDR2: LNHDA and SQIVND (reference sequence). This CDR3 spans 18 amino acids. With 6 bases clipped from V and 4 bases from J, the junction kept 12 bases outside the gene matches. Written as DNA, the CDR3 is TGTGCCAGTAGCGGACACGGACTAGCGGGAGGGTTTCGAGAGACCCAGTACTTC. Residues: CASSGHGLAGGFRETQYF.

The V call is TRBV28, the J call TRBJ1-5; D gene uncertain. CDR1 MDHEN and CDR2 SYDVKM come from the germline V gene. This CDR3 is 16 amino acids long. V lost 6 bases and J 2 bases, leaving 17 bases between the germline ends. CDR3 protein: CASSLNDGSGNQPQHF. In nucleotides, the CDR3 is TGTGCCAGCAGCCTTAACGACGGCTCGGGCAATCAGCCCCAGCATTTT.

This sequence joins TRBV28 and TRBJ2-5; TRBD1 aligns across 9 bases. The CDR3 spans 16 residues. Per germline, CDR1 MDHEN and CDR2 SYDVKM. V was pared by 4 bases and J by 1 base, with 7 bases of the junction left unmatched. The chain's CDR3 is CASSSPGTGIQETQYF. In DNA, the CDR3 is TGTGCCAGCAGTTCCCCCGGGACAGGGATCCAAGAGACCCAGTACTTC.

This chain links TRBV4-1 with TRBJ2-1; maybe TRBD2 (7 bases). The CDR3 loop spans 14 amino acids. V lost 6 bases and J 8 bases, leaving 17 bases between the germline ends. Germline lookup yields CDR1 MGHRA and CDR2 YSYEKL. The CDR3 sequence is CASRRPGGLDEQFF. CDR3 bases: TGCGCCAGCAGACGCCCGGGGGGCTTAGATGAGCAGTTCTTC.

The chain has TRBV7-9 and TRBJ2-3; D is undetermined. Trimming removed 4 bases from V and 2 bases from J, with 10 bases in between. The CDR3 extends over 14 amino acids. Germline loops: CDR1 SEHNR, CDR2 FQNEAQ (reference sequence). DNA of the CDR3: TGTGCCAGCAGCTCAGTTAGCTCCACAGATACGCAGTATTTT. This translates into CASSSVSSTDTQYF.

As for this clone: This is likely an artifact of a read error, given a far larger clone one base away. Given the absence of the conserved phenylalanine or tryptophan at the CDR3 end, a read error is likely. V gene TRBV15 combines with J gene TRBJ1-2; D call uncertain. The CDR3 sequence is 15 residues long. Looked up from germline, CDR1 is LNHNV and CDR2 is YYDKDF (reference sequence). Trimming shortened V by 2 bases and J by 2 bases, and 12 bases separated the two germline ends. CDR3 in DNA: TGTGCCACCAGCAGACCCGAGGAGGGAAACTATGGCTACACCCTC. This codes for CATSRPEEGNYGYTL.

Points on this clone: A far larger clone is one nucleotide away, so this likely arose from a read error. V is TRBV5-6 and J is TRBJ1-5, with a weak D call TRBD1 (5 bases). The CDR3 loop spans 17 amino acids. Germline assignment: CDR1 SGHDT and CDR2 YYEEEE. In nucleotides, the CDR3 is TGTGCCAGCAGCTTGGGCAGGGAGAGACCAAGCAATCAGCTCCAGCATTTT. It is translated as CASSLGRERPSNQLQHF.

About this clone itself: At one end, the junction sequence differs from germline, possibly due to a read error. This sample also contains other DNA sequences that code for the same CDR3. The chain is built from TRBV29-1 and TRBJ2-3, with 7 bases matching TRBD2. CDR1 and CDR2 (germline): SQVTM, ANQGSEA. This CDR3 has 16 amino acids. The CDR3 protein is CSVAGGLAVLGDTQYF. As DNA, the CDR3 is TGCAGCGTTGCCGGGGGGTTAGCGGTCCTTGGAGATACACAGTATTTT.